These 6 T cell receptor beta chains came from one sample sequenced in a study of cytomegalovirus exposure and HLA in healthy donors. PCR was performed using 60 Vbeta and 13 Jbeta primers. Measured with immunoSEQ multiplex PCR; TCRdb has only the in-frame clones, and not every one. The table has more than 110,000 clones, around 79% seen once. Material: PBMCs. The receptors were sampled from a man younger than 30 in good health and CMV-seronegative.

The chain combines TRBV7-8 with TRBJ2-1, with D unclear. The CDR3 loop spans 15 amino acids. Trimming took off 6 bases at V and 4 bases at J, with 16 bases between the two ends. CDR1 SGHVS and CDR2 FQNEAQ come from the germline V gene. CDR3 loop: CASRSAGGLYNEQFF. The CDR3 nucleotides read TGTGCCAGCAGGTCCGCTGGCGGCCTATACAATGAGCAGTTCTTC.

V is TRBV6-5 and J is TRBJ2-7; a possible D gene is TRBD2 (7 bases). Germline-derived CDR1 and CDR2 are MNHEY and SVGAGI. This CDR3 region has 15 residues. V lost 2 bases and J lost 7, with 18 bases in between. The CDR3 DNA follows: TGTGCCAGCAGTTACATTGGGGGGGCTTCGGGTGAGCAGTACTTC. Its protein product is CASSYIGGASGEQYF.

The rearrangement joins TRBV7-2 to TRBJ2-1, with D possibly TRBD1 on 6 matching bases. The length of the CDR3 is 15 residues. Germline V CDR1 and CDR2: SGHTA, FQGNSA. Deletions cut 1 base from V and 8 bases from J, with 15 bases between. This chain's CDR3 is CASSLGTGYHDEQFF. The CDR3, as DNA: TGTGCCAGCAGCTTAGGAACAGGGTATCACGATGAGCAGTTCTTC. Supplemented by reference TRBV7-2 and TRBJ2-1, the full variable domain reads GAGVSQSPSNKVTEKGKDVELRCDPISGHTALYWYRQSLGQGLEFLIYFQGNSAPDKSGLPSDRFSAERTGGSVSTLTIQRTQQEDSAVYLCASSLGTGYHDEQFFGPGTRLTVL.

The CDR3 loop reads CASSPEVNSPLHF. As DNA, the CDR3 is TGTGCCAGCAGCCCCGAGGTTAATTCACCCCTCCACTTT. The V and J genes are TRBV7-3 and TRBJ1-6; no clear D gene. V gave up 5 bases and J gave up 6 bases, with 8 bases separating them. There are 13 residues in the CDR3. The germline V gene has CDR1 SGHTA and CDR2 FQGTGA.

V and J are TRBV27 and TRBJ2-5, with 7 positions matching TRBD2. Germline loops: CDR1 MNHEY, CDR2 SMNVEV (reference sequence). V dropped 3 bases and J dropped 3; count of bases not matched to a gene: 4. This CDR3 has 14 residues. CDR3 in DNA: TGTGCCAGCAGTTTCGGGGGGACGGAAGAGACCCAGTACTTC. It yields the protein CASSFGGTEETQYF.

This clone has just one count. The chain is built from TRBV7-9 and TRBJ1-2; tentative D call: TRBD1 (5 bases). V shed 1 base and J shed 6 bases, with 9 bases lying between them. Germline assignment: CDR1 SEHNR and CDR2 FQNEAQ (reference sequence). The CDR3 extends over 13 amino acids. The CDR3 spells CASSLEGHDGYTF. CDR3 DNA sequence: TGTGCCAGCAGCTTAGAGGGGCATGATGGCTACACCTTC.